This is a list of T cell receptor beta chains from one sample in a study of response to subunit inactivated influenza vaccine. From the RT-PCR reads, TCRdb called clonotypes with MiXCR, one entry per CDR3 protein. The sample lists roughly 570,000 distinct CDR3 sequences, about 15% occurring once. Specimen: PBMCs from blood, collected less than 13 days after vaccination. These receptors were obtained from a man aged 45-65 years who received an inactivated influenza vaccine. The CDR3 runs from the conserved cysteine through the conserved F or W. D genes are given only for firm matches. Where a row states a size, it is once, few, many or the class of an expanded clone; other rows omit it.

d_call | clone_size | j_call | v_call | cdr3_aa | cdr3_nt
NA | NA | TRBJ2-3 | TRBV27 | CASSFLGFSQYF | TGTGCCAGCAGTTTCTTGGGTTTTTCGCAGTATTTT
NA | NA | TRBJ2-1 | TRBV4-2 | CASSPTAGYTYNEQFF | TGTGCCAGCAGCCCCACCGCGGGTTACACCTACAATGAGCAGTTCTTC
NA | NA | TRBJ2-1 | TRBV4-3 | CASSQQYSGSNEQFF | TGCGCCAGCAGCCAACAGTATTCAGGTTCCAATGAGCAGTTCTTC
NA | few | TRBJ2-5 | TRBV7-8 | CASRTKRGQETQYF | TGTGCCAGCAGGACAAAAAGAGGCCAAGAGACCCAGTACTTC
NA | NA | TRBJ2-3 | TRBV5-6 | CASSFTGTSTDTQYF | TGTGCCAGCAGCTTTACCGGGACTAGCACAGATACGCAGTATTTT
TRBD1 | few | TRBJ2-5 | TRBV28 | CASSAKGAGKYQETQYF | TGTGCCAGCAGTGCCAAGGGGGCAGGGAAGTACCAAGAGACCCAGTACTTC
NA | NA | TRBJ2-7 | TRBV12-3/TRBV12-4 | CASSIRDTAYEQYF | TGTGCCAGCAGTATCCGGGACACAGCCTACGAGCAGTACTTC
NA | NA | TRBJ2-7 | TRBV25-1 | CASSENHEQYF | TGTGCCAGCAGTGAAAATCACGAGCAGTACTTC
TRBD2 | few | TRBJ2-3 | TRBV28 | CATSRGGVTDTQYF | TGTGCCACCTCCCGGGGGGGGGTCACAGATACGCAGTATTTT
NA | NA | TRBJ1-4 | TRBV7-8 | CASSRGSGSNEKLFF | TGTGCCAGCAGCCGGGGTTCAGGGTCTAATGAAAAACTGTTTTTT
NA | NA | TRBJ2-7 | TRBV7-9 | CASSPLPGGQGTYEQYF | TGTGCCAGCAGCCCCCTGCCCGGAGGCCAGGGGACCTACGAGCAGTACTTC
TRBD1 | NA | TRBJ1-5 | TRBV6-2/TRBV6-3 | CASSPLGTGGQPQHF | TGTGCCAGCAGTCCGTTGGGGACAGGGGGACAGCCCCAGCATTTT
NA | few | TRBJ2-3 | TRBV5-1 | CASSLIGRNTADTQYF | TGCGCCAGCAGCTTGATAGGGCGAAACACGGCAGATACGCAGTATTTT
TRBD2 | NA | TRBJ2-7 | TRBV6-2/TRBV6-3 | CASTPGLAFDEQYF | TGTGCCAGCACCCCCGGACTAGCTTTTGACGAGCAGTACTTC
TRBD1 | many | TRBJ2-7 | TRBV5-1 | CASSPTGVYEQYF | TGCGCCAGCAGCCCGACAGGGGTCTACGAGCAGTACTTC
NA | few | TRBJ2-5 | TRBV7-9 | CASSLLQTQETQYF | TGTGCCAGCAGCTTACTACAGACCCAAGAGACCCAGTACTTC